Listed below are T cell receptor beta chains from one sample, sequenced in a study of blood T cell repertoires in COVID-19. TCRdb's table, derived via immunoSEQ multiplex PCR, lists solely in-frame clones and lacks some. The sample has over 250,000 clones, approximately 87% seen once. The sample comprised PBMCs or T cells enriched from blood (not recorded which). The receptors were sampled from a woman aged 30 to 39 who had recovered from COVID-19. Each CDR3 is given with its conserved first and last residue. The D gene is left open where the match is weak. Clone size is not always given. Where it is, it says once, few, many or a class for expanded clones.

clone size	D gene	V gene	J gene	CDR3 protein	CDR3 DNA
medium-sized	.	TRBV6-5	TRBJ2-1	CASSSTSNEQFF	TGTGCCAGCAGTTCGACTAGTAATGAGCAGTTCTTC
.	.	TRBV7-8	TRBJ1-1	CASSATGQLNTEAFF	TGTGCCAGCAGCGCAACAGGGCAGCTCAACACTGAAGCTTTCTTT
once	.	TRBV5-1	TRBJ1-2	CASSPGGGFNNYGYTF	TGCGCCAGCAGCCCCGGGGGGGGCTTCAATAACTATGGCTACACCTTC
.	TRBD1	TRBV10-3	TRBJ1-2	CAISELWGQERGYTF	TGTGCCATCAGTGAGTTGTGGGGACAGGAGAGAGGCTACACCTTC
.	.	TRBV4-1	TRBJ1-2	CASSQGVGTGTNYGYTF	TGCGCCAGCAGCCAAGGGGTGGGGACTGGAACTAACTATGGCTACACCTTC
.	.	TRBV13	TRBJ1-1	CASSWRDTEAFF	TGTGCCAGCAGCTGGAGGGACACTGAAGCTTTCTTT
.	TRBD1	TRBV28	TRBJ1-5	CASSSKGPDRGNQPQHF	TGTGCCAGCAGTTCCAAGGGCCCTGACAGGGGCAATCAGCCCCAGCATTTT
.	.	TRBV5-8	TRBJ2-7	CASSPLGTQYEQYF	TGTGCCAGCAGCCCACTGGGGACTCAATACGAGCAGTACTTC
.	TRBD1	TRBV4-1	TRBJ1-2	CASSQGSAGGYGYTF	TGCGCCAGCAGCCAAGGTTCGGCAGGGGGGTATGGCTACACCTTC
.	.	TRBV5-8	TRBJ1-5	CASSSGFSQPQHF	TGTGCCAGCAGCTCAGGGTTTTCTCAGCCCCAGCATTTT
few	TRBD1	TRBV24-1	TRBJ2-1	CATSAPTGGSYNEQFF	TGTGCCACCAGTGCCCCGACAGGGGGCTCTTACAATGAGCAGTTCTTC
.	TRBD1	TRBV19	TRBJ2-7	CASSDRGRRYEQYF	TGTGCCAGTAGCGACAGGGGGAGGAGATACGAGCAGTACTTC
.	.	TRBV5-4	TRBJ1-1	CATDVLDSMNTEAFF	TGTGCCACAGACGTCCTAGACAGCATGAACACTGAAGCTTTCTTT
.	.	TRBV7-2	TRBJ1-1	CASSSSGQYWGAFF	TGTGCCAGCAGCTCCTCCGGACAGTACTGGGGAGCTTTCTTT
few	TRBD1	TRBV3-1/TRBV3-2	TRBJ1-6	CASSPTQGGPNIGSPLHF	TGTGCCAGCAGCCCCACACAGGGGGGCCCCAATATCGGTTCACCCCTCCACTTT
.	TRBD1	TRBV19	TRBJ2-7	CASSIGSRDRGPLETSYEQYF	TGTGCCAGTAGTATTGGTTCCCGGGACAGGGGCCCCCTCGAGACTTCCTACGAGCAGTACTTC
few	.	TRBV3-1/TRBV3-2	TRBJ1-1	CASSQATGANTEAFF	TGTGCCAGCAGCCAAGCGACGGGTGCTAACACTGAAGCTTTCTTT
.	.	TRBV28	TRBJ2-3	CASSRGGAHTDTQYF	TGTGCCAGCTCAAGGGGGGGGGCCCACACAGATACGCAGTATTTT
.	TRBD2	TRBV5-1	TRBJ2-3	CASSLAKAGGFTDTQYF	TGCGCCAGCAGCTTGGCCAAGGCGGGGGGATTCACAGATACGCAGTATTTT
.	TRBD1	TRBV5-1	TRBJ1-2	CASSIGTGNGYTF	TGCGCCAGCAGCATTGGGACAGGGAACGGCTACACCTTC
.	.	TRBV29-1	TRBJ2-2	CSVASPGELFF	TGCAGCGTTGCTTCCCCCGGGGAGCTGTTTTTT
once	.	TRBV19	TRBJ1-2	CASTPGYGYTF	TGTGCCAGTACGCCAGGCTATGGCTACACCTTC
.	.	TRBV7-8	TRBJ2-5	CASFPRGPGDTQYF	TGTGCCAGCTTTCCGCGGGGGCCGGGCGATACCCAGTACTTC
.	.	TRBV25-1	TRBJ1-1	CASSAGYAEAFF	TGTGCCAGCAGTGCAGGTTACGCTGAAGCTTTCTTT
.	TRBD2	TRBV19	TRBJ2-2	CASSIGMLLAGSGELFF	TGTGCCAGTAGTATAGGGATGCTGCTAGCGGGTTCCGGGGAGCTGTTTTTT
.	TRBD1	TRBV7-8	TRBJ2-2	CASSPRTGGELFF	TGTGCCAGCAGCCCCAGGACAGGAGGGGAGCTGTTTTTT
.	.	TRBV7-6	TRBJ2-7	CASSGGGQVGSYEQYF	TGTGCCAGCAGCGGGGGGGGACAGGTGGGCTCCTACGAGCAGTACTTC
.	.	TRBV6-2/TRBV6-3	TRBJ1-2	CASSPLTDTPRGYTF	TGTGCCAGCAGCCCCTTGACCGACACCCCTCGAGGCTACACCTTC
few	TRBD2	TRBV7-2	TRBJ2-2	CASSGTRGNTGELFF	TGTGCCAGCAGCGGGACTAGGGGGAACACCGGGGAGCTGTTTTTT
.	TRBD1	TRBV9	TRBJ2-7	CASSVTGTSYEQYF	TGTGCCAGCAGCGTGACAGGGACCTCCTACGAGCAGTACTTC
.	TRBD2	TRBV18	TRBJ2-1	CASSPTRTSGYNEQFF	TGTGCCAGCTCACCAACGAGGACTAGCGGCTACAATGAGCAGTTCTTC